This T cell receptor beta chain was identified during a study of blood T cells in healthy people across ages. CDR1 and CDR2 from the germline V gene are SQVTM and ANQGSEA. CDR3 length: 12 amino acids. V gave up 7 bases and J gave up 4 bases, with 12 bases separating them. This clonotype came up many times. Its matching antigen is unknown. Alongside a J-beta primer mix, a sample-barcoded 5' primer served in a second PCR lasting roughly 6 to 11 cycles. From the 5' RACE reads, TCRdb called clonotypes with MiXCR, one entry per CDR3 protein. The table includes 1.5 million to 2 million distinct CDR3 sequences, about two fifths detected once. Study-level results: A roughly linear fall in TCR beta diversity per million T cells was seen with increasing age. In long-lived donors, naive CD4+ cell counts and diversity exceeded those of aged donors.

This rearrangement joins TRBV29-1 to TRBJ2-3; possibly TRBD2 for D (5 bases). The clonotype originates from a human donor in good health. Specimen: blood. CDR3 loop: CSAGLVADTQYF. CDR3 nucleotides: TGCAGCGCTGGACTGGTCGCAGATACGCAGTATTTT.